The 19 T cell receptor beta chains presented below share a single source sample, sequenced in a study of primary melanoma T cells and metastatic recurrence. Sequenced by immunoSEQ multiplex PCR; TCRdb stores in-frame clones only, minus some. Here the sample spans approximately 700 clones, about 77% being singletons. Material for sequencing was melanoma tumor tissue. The receptors derive from a human donor with melanoma.

The rearrangement uses TRBV7-6 and TRBJ1-5; D unresolved. The germline gives CDR1 SGHVS, CDR2 FNYEAQ. The CDR3 has 14 residues. The V and J ends lost 3 bases and 3 bases respectively, with 9 bases between them. Written as DNA, the CDR3 is TGTGCCAGCAGCTTCTTAGGAGTCAATCAGCCCCAGCATTTT. This gives the protein CASSFLGVNQPQHF.

The chain carries TRBV7-6 and TRBJ1-4; no clear D. Trimming stripped 7 bases from V and 1 base from J, with 22 bases between. The CDR3 covers 18 residues. The germline V gene has CDR1 SGHVS and CDR2 FNYEAQ. CDR3 DNA: TGTGCCAGCAAACTTAATACCGGGCCCCGGGGAACTAATGAAAAACTGTTTTTT. Its protein product is CASKLNTGPRGTNEKLFF.

V gene TRBV23-1 combines with J gene TRBJ2-7; D is perhaps TRBD1 (5 bases). TRBV23-1 is noted as an ORF with a role that remains uncertain. The CDR3 runs 13 residues. The ends were cut back, 6 bases at V and 2 bases at J, with 11 bases in the middle. This CDR3 reads CASSLQGAYEQYF. The CDR3, as DNA: TGCGCCAGCAGCTTGCAGGGTGCCTACGAGCAGTACTTC.

J is TRBJ2-7 and V is TRBV19, with D unresolved. The CDR3 spans 13 residues. Germline values: CDR1 LNHDA, CDR2 SQIVND (reference sequence). Trimming left V 5 bases short and J 0 bases short, with 8 bases between. CDR3 amino acids: CASSPGNSYEQYF. The CDR3 nucleotides are TGTGCCAGTAGTCCCGGCAACTCCTACGAGCAGTACTTC.

The chain couples TRBV11-3 to TRBJ2-3, with TRBD2 identical over 9 bases. Germline CDR1 SGHNT, CDR2 YENEEA. This CDR3 is built from 19 residues. The V and J ends lost 2 bases and 1 base, in that order; junction bases with no gene match: 13. CDR3 nucleotides: TGTGCCAGCAGCTTAAATTCGTATTCCCGGACTAGCGGCACAGATACGCAGTATTTT. Amino acid sequence: CASSLNSYSRTSGTDTQYF.

This clone has a single count. The chain has TRBV1 and TRBJ1-2. TRBV1 counts as a pseudogene. CDR3 length: 16 amino acids. The CDR3 coding sequence is TGCACCAGCAGCCAAGATGCTCGGGGAGGGACCTATGGCTACACCTTC. Translation gives CTSSQDARGGTYGYTF.

The chain links TRBV11-3 to TRBJ2-1; 13 bases match TRBD2. Looked up from germline, CDR1 is SGHNT and CDR2 is YENEEA. CDR3 length: 17 residues. The ends lost 1 base at V and 4 bases at J; junction bases unmatched: 4. CDR3: CASSLGPGLAGYNEQFF. The CDR3 coding sequence is TGTGCCAGCAGCTTAGGTCCGGGACTAGCGGGGTACAATGAGCAGTTCTTC.

The rearrangement uses TRBV6-8 and TRBJ1-4, with unresolved D. Germline values: CDR1 MNHGY, CDR2 SAAAGT. With 8 bases removed from V and 2 bases from J, the gap between germline ends came to 6 bases. CDR3 length: 12 residues. CDR3 DNA: TGTGCCAGCGGCAGGACTAATGAAAAACTGTTTTTT. It yields the protein CASGRTNEKLFF.

The V and J genes are TRBV12-5 and TRBJ1-1; D unclear. The germline V gene has CDR1 LGHNT and CDR2 FRNRAP. There are 13 residues in the CDR3. The V and J ends lost 6 bases and 1 base respectively, with 9 bases between them. CDR3 amino acids: CASGRGGNTEAFF. CDR3 in DNA: TGTGCTAGTGGCCGAGGTGGGAACACTGAAGCTTTCTTT. Together with reference TRBV12-5 and TRBJ1-1, the CDR3 gives the full variable domain: DARVTQTPRHKVTEMGQEVTMRCQPILGHNTVFWYRQTMMQGLELLAYFRNRAPLDDSGMPKDRFSAEMPDATLATLKIQPSEPRDSAVYFCASGRGGNTEAFFGQGTRLTVV.

The chain has TRBV11-3 and TRBJ2-1; 9 bases are shared with TRBD2. V was clipped by 5 bases and J by 12 bases; unmatched bases: 11. The CDR3 has 14 residues. Germline V gene data show CDR1 as SGHNT and CDR2 as YENEEA. CDR3 residues: CASSPGGAGGRQFF. The CDR3, as DNA: TGTGCCAGCAGCCCCGGAGGAGCGGGGGGACGGCAGTTCTTC.

This rearrangement joins TRBV19 to TRBJ1-1; D is ambiguous. Germline-derived CDR1 and CDR2 are LNHDA and SQIVND (reference sequence). The germline V and J ends were trimmed by 7 bases and 0 bases, with 18 bases remaining between them. This CDR3 has 16 amino acids. The CDR3 nucleotides read TGTGCCAGTATCAATCGAGGGAGGCAGATGAACACTGAAGCTTTCTTT. Translation gives CASINRGRQMNTEAFF.

This chain joins TRBV7-1 and TRBJ1-2; TRBD1 might be the D (6 bases). TRBV7-1 is an ORF for which the function is uncertain. CDR3 length: 13 residues. V was trimmed by 5 bases and J by 6 bases, leaving 13 bases between them. CDR3 sequence (DNA): TGTGCCAGCAGCGACACAGGGTTTGATGGCTACACCTTC. Translated: CASSDTGFDGYTF.

The CDR3 here is CASSPGQGSTDTQYF. CDR3 bases: TGTGCCAGCAGCCCTGGACAGGGGAGCACAGATACGCAGTATTTT. This chain uses TRBV11-3 with TRBJ2-3; 9 bases line up with TRBD1. The CDR3 runs to 15 residues. From germline, CDR1 is SGHNT and CDR2 YENEEA. The V segment lost 5 bases and the J segment 0 bases; nucleotides outside the gene matches: 3.

This clone has just one count. The chain couples TRBV19 to TRBJ1-2, with 11 bases fitting TRBD1. The CDR3 contains 17 residues. V was pared by 5 bases and J by 2 bases, with 10 bases of the junction left unmatched. Germline CDR1 LNHDA, CDR2 SQIVND (reference sequence). CDR3 DNA sequence: TGTGCCAGTAGTCCTCGAACGGGACAGGGGGGAAACTATGGCTACACCTTC. This sequence encodes CASSPRTGQGGNYGYTF.

This rearrangement joins TRBV11-3 to TRBJ1-2; a possible D gene is TRBD1 (6 bases). This CDR3 contains 16 residues. V lost 1 base and J lost 2, with 14 bases in between. Germline V gene data show CDR1 as SGHNT and CDR2 as YENEEA. CDR3 bases: TGTGCCAGCAGCTTAGTGGGGGACATTGCGAACTATGGCTACACCTTC. Protein sequence: CASSLVGDIANYGYTF.

This clone was counted only a few times. The chain couples TRBV19 to TRBJ1-1; 7 bases map to TRBD1. The V and J ends lost 4 bases and 3 bases, in that order; junction bases with no gene match: 2. The CDR3 extends over 13 amino acids. Germline lookup yields CDR1 LNHDA and CDR2 SQIVND (reference sequence). The CDR3 protein is CASSRQGDTEAFF. CDR3 DNA: TGTGCCAGTAGTAGACAGGGAGACACTGAAGCTTTCTTT.

The chain joins TRBV11-3 to TRBJ2-6, with D unresolved. CDR1 and CDR2 from the germline V gene are SGHNT and YENEEA. The CDR3 sequence is 14 residues long. The V gene lost 5 bases and the J gene lost 1 base, with 6 bases spanning the gap. CDR3 amino acids: CASSPWSGANVLTF. The DNA of the CDR3 is TGTGCCAGCAGCCCTTGGTCTGGGGCCAACGTCCTGACTTTC.

This clone turned up a few times. This chain joins TRBV11-3 and TRBJ2-7, with D possibly TRBD2 on 5 matching bases. Per germline, CDR1 SGHNT and CDR2 YENEEA. With 2 bases removed from V and 0 bases from J, the gap between germline ends came to 11 bases. The CDR3 spans 15 residues. The CDR3 sequence: CASSLFDGSSYEQYF. Here the CDR3 DNA reads TGTGCCAGCAGCTTATTTGATGGGAGCTCCTACGAGCAGTACTTC.

The rearrangement links TRBV28 to TRBJ2-5, with 9 positions matching TRBD2. V dropped 6 bases and J dropped 5; count of bases not matched to a gene: 7. The CDR3 loop spans 14 amino acids. Germline CDR1 and CDR2: MDHEN and SYDVKM. DNA of the CDR3: TGTGCCAGCAGCAAACGACTAGCGGTGGAGACCCAGTACTTC. Translation gives CASSKRLAVETQYF.